This T cell receptor beta chain was sequenced in a study of blood T cell repertoires in COVID-19. Whole-study context: Collection of acute and convalescent COVID-19 samples took place in the United States, Italy and Spain. In each case, the material was cDNA or gDNA derived from T cells, B-cell-depleted T cells, or PBMCs.

Two negative PCRs, clearance, or symptom resolution had been documented for recovered Cohort 3 donors. The CDR3 sequence is 17 residues long. Trimming removed 2 bases at V and 5 bases at J, with 19 bases between. Germline V gene sequence: CDR1 MNHNS, CDR2 SASEGT. Profiling relied on immunoSEQ multiplex PCR, and the TCRdb table lists in-frame clones only, not all of them. The sample yields over 350,000 clones, about 86% seen once. Specimen: PBMCs or T cells enriched from blood (not recorded which). The chain couples TRBV6-1 to TRBJ1-5; D is unclear. This TCR came from a woman aged 50 to 60 who had recovered from COVID-19. For the CDR3, the DNA is TGTGCCAGCAGTGAATACATGTTATTGGAGGTAGATCAGCCCCAGCATTTT. It codes for CASSEYMLLEVDQPQHF.